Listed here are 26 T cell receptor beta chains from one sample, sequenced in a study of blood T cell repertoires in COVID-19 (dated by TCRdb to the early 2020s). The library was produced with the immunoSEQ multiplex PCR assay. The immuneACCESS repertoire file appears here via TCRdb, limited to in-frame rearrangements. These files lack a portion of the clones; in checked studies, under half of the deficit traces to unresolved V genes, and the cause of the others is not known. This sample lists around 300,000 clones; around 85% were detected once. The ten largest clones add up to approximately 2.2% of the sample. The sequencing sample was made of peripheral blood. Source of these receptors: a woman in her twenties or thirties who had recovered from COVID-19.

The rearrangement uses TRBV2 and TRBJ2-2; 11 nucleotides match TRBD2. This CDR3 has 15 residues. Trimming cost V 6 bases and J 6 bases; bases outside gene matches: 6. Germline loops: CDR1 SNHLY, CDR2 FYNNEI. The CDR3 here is CASRGIAGGPGELFF. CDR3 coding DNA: TGTGCCAGCAGGGGGATAGCGGGAGGGCCCGGGGAGCTGTTTTTT.

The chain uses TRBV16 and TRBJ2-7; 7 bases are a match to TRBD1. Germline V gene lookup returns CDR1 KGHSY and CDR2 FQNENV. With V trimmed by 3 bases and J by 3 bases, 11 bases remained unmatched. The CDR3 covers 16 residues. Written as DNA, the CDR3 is TGTGCCAGCAGCCAGGTACGGGACAGCTCTGACTACGAGCAGTACTTC. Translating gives CASSQVRDSSDYEQYF.

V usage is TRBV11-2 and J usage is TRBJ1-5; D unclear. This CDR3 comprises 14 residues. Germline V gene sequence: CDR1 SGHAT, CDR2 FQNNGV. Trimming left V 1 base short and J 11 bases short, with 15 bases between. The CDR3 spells CASSLGQVDRTQHF. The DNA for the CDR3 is TGTGCCAGCAGCTTAGGGCAGGTTGATCGGACCCAGCATTTT.

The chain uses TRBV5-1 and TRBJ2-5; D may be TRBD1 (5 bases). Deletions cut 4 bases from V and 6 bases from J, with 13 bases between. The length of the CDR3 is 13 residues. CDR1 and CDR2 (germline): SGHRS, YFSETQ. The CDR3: CASSPREPKTQYF. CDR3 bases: TGCGCCAGCAGCCCCAGGGAACCGAAGACCCAGTACTTC.

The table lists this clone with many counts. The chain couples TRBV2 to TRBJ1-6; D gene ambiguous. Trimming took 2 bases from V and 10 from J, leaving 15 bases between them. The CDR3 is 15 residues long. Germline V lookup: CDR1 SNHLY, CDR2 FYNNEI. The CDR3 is CASSETAREYSPLHF. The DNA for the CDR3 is TGTGCCAGCAGTGAAACCGCCCGTGAGTACTCACCCCTCCACTTT.

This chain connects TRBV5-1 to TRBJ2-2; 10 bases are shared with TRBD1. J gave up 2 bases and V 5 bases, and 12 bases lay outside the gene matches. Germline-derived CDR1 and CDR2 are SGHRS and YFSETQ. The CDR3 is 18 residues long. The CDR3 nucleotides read TGCGCCAGCAGTTTATTATCGGGACAGGGGCTCAACACCGGGGAGCTGTTTTTT. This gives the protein CASSLLSGQGLNTGELFF. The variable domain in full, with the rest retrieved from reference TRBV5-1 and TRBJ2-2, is KAGVTQTPRYLIKTRGQQVTLSCSPISGHRSVSWYQQTPGQGLQFLFEYFSETQRNKGNFPGRFSGRQFSNSRSEMNVSTLELGDSALYLCASSLLSGQGLNTGELFFGEGSRLTVL.

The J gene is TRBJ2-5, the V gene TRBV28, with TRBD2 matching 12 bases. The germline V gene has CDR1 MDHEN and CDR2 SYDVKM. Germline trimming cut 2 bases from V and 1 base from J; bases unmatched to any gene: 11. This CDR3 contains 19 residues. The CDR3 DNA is TGTGCCAGCAGTTTAAGGGTCCCGGGACTAGCGGGCTCCCAAGAGACCCAGTACTTC. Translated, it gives CASSLRVPGLAGSQETQYF. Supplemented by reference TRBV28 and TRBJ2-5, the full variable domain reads DVKVTQSSRYLVKRTGEKVFLECVQDMDHENMFWYRQDPGLGLRLIYFSYDVKMKEKGDIPEGYSVSREKKERFSLILESASTNQTSMYLCASSLRVPGLAGSQETQYFGPGTRLLVL.

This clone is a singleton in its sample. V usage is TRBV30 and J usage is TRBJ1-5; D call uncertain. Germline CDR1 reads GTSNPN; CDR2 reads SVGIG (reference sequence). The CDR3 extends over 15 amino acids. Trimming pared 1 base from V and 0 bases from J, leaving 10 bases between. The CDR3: CAWSALVGSNQPQHF. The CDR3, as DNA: TGTGCCTGGAGTGCGCTAGTAGGTAGCAATCAGCCCCAGCATTTT.

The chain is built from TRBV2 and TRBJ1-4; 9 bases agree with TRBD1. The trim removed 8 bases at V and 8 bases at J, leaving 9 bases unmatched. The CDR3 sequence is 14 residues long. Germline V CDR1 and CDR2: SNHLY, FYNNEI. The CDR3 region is CASGGQGSREKLFF. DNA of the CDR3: TGTGCCAGCGGGGGACAGGGTTCAAGAGAAAAACTGTTTTTT.

CDR3 bases: TGTGCCAGCTGGGACACCTCCTACGAGCAGTACTTC. The encoded protein is CASWDTSYEQYF. This chain links TRBV6-5 with TRBJ2-7, with D maybe TRBD1 (6 bases). The germline CDR1 and CDR2 sequences are MNHEY and SVGAGI. V lost 8 bases, J lost 0 bases, and 8 bases lay in between. The CDR3 runs to 12 residues.

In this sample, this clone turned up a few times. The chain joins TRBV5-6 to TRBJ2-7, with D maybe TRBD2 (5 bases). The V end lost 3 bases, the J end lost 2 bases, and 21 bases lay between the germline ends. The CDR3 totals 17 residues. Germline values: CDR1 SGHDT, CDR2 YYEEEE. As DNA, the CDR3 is TGTGCCAGCAGCTACCGGCGGTCGGGGATAGTTCCCTACGAGCAGTACTTC. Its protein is CASSYRRSGIVPYEQYF.

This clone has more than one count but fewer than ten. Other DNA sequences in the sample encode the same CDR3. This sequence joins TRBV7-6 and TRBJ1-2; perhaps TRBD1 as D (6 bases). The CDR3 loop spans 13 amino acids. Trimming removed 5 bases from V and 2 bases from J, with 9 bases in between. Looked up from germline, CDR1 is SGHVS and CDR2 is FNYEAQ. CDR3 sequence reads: CASSPTGNYGYTF. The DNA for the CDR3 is TGTGCCAGCAGCCCCACAGGGAACTATGGCTACACCTTC.

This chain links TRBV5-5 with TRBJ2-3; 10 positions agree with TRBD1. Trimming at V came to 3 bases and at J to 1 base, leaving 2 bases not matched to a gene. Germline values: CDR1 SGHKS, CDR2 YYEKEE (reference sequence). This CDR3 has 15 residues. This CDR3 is CASSWDRGRTDTQYF. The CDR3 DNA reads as TGTGCCAGCAGCTGGGACAGGGGCCGCACAGATACGCAGTATTTT.

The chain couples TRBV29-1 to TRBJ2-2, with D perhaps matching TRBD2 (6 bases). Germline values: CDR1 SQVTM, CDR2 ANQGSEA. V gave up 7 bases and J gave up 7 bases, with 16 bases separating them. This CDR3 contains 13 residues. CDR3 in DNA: TGCAGCGCACGGGAGACGGTACACGGGGAGCTGTTTTTT. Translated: CSARETVHGELFF.

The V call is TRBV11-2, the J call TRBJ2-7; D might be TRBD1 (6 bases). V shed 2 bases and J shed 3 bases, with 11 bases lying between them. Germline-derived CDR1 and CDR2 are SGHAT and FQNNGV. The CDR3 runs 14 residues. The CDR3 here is CASSLTAGDYEQYF. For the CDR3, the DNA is TGTGCCAGCAGCTTAACGGCAGGGGACTACGAGCAGTACTTC.

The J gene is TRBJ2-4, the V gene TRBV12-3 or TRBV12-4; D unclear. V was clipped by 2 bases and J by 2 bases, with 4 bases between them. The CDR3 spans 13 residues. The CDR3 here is CASSLLTKNIQYF. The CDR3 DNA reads TGTGCCAGCAGTTTATTAACCAAAAACATTCAGTACTTC.

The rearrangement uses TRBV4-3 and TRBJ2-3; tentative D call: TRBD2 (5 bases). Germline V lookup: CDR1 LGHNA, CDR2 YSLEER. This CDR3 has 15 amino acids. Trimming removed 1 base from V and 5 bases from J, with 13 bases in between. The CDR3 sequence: CASSQVGGLQDTQYF. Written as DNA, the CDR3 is TGCGCCAGCAGCCAAGTCGGCGGGCTTCAAGATACGCAGTATTTT.

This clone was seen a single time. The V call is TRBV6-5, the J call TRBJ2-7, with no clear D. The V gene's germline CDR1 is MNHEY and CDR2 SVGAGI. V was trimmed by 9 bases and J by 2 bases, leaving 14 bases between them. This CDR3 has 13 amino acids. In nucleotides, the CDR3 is TGTGCCAGTTCGGAGCCATCAACCTACGAGCAGTACTTC. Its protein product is CASSEPSTYEQYF.

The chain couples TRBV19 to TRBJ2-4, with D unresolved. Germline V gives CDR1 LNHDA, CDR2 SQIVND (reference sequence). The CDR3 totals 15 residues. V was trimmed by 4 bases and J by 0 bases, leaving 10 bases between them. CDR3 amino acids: CASSNAELAKNIQYF. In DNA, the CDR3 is TGTGCCAGTAGTAACGCCGAACTAGCCAAAAACATTCAGTACTTC. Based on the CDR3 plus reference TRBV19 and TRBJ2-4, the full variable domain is DGGITQSPKYLFRKEGQNVTLSCEQNLNHDAMYWYRQDPGQGLRLIYYSQIVNDFQKGDIAEGYSVSREKKESFPLTVTSAQKNPTAFYLCASSNAELAKNIQYFGAGTRLSVL.

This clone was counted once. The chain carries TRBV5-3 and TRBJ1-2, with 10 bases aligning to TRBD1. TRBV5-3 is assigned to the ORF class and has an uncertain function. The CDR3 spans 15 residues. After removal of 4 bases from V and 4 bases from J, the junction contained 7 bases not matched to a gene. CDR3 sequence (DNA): TGTGCCAGAAGCCAACCGGGACAGGGGTTCTATGGCTACACCTTC. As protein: CARSQPGQGFYGYTF.

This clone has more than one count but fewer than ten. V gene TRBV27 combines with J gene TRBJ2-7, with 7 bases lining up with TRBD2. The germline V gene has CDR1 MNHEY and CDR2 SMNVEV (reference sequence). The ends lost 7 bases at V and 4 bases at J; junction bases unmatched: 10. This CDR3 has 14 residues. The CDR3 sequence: CASMRERGVYEQYF. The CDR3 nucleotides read TGTGCCAGCATGAGGGAGCGGGGCGTTTACGAGCAGTACTTC.

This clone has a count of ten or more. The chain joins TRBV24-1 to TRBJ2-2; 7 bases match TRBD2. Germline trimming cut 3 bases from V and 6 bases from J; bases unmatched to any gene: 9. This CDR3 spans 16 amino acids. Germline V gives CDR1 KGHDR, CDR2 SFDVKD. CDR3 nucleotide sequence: TGTGCCACCAGTGATATCAAGCGGGACGTGCCCGGGGAGCTGTTTTTT. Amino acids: CATSDIKRDVPGELFF.

The CDR3 DNA is TGTGCCAGCAGTTTAGGAGGAGGGGCACCCACCTACGAGCAGTACTTC. Translated: CASSLGGGAPTYEQYF. The rearrangement uses TRBV28 and TRBJ2-7; TRBD2 might be the D (6 bases). The germline V and J ends were trimmed by 2 bases and 2 bases, with 16 bases remaining between them. CDR1 is MDHEN and CDR2 is SYDVKM in the germline V gene. The CDR3 covers 16 residues.

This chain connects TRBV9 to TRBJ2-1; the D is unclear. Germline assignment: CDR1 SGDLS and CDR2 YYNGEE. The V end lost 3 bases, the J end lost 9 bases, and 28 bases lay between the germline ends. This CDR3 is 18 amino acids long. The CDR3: CASSGYGSPVDSFGEQFF. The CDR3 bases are TGTGCCAGCAGCGGTTACGGTAGTCCCGTAGATAGCTTTGGTGAGCAGTTCTTC.

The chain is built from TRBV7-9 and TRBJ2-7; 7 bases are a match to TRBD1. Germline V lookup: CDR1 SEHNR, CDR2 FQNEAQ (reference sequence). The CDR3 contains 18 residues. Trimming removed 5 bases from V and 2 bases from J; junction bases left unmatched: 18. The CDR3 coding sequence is TGTGCCAGCAGCCCTAGGAGCTCGGGGACAGACTGGCCCTACGAGCAGTACTTC. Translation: CASSPRSSGTDWPYEQYF.

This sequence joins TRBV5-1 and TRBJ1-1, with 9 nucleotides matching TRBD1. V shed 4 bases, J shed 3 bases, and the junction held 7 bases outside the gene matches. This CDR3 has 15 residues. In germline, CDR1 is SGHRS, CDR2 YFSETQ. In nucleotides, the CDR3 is TGCGCCAGCAGCGACCGGGACAGGGAATACACTGAAGCTTTCTTT. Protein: CASSDRDREYTEAFF.